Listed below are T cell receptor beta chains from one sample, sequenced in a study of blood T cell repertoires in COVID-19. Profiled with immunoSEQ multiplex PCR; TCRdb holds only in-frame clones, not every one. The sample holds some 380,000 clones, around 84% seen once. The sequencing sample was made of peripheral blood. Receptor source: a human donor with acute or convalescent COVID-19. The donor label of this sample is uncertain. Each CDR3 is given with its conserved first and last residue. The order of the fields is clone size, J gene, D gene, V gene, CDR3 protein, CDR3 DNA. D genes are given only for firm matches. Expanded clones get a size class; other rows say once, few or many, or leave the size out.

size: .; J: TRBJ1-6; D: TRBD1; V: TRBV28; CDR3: CASRLQGPGSPLHF; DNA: TGTGCCAGCAGGTTACAGGGGCCGGGTTCACCCCTCCACTTT
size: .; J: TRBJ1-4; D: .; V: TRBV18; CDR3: CASSPQMTGEKLFF; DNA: TGTGCCAGCTCACCACAGATGACAGGCGAAAAACTGTTTTTT
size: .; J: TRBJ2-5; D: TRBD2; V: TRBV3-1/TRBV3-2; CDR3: CASSPPARLAGVETQYF; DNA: TGTGCCAGCAGCCCTCCGGCGAGACTAGCGGGAGTTGAGACCCAGTACTTC
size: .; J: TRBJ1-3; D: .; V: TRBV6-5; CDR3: CASALTLGNTIYF; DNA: TGTGCCAGCGCACTAACCCTCGGCAACACCATATATTTT
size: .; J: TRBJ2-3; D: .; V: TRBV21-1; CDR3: CASVTGMSGTDTQYF; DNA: TGTGCCAGCGTTACAGGGATGTCTGGGACAGATACGCAGTATTTT
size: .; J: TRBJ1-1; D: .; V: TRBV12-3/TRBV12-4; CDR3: CASIFGGGEAFF; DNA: TGTGCCAGCATCTTTGGAGGAGGTGAAGCTTTCTTT
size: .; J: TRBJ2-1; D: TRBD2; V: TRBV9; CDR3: CASSAPGTSHLREQFF; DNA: TGTGCCAGCAGCGCCCCCGGGACTAGCCACCTACGTGAGCAGTTCTTC
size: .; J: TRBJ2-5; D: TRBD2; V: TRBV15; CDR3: CATSRLAGGSQYF; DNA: TGTGCCACCAGCAGATTAGCGGGGGGCTCCCAGTACTTC
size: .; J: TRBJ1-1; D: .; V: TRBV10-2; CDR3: CASSRQNTEAFF; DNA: TGCGCCAGCTCCCGACAGAACACTGAAGCTTTCTTT
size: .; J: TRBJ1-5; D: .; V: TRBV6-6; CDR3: CASSYSIPVSNQPQHF; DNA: TGTGCCAGCAGTTACTCGATTCCAGTTAGCAATCAGCCCCAGCATTTT
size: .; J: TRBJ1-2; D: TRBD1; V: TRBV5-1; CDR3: CASSFSTGQGYGYTF; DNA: TGCGCCAGCAGCTTTTCGACGGGACAGGGCTATGGCTACACCTTC
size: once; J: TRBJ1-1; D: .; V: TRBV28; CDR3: CASRGWSQENTEAFF; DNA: TGTGCCAGCAGGGGTTGGTCACAGGAGAACACTGAAGCTTTCTTT
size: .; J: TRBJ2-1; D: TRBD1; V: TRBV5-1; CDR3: CASSLRQGLNEQFF; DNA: TGCGCCAGCAGCTTAAGACAGGGTTTGAATGAGCAGTTCTTC
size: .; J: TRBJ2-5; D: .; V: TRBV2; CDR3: CASSEESGQETQYF; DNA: TGTGCCAGCAGTGAAGAGTCAGGGCAAGAGACCCAGTACTTC
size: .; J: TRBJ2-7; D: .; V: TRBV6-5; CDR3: CASRISGAYEQYF; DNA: TGTGCCAGCAGGATTAGCGGTGCTTACGAGCAGTACTTC
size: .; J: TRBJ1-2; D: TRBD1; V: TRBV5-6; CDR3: CASSLFQRDRKYGYTF; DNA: TGTGCCAGCAGCTTGTTTCAGAGGGACAGGAAGTATGGCTACACCTTC
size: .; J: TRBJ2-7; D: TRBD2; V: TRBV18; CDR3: CASSPVAGPGEQYF; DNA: TGTGCCAGCTCACCCGTAGCGGGGCCTGGCGAGCAGTACTTC
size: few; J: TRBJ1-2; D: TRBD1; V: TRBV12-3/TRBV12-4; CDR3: CASSPTGPRGYTF; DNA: TGTGCCAGCAGCCCGACAGGGCCTAGAGGCTACACCTTC
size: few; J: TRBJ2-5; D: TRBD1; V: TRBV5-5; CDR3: CASSLWDRGETQYF; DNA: TGTGCCAGCAGCTTATGGGACAGGGGCGAGACCCAGTACTTC
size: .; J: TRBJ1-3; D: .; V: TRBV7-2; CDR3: CASSSGGNTIYF; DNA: TGTGCCAGCAGCTCCGGTGGAAACACCATATATTTT
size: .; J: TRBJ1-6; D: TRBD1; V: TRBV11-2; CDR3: CASSSDRGLVSPLHF; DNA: TGTGCCAGCAGCTCGGACAGGGGGCTGGTTTCACCCCTCCACTTT
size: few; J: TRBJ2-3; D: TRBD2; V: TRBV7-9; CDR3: CASSLGEGGPDTQYF; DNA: TGTGCCAGCAGCCTAGGGGAGGGAGGGCCAGATACGCAGTATTTT
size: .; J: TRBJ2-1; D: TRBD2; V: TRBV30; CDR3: CASTGTSRNNEQFF; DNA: TGTGCCTCAACCGGGACTAGCCGAAACAATGAGCAGTTCTTC
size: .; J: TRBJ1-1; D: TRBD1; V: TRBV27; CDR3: CASRRGTGASANTEAFF; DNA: TGTGCCAGCAGACGGGGGACAGGGGCCTCTGCGAACACTGAAGCTTTCTTT
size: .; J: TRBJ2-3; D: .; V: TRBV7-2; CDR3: CASSQQGSTSTDTQYF; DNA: TGTGCCAGCAGCCAGCAGGGGAGTACTAGCACAGATACGCAGTATTTT
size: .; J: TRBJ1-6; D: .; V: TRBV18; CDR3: CASSPLGRDSPLHF; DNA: TGTGCCAGCTCACCACTCGGGAGGGATTCACCCCTCCACTTT
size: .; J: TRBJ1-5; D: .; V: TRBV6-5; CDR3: CASNSRGNNQPQHF; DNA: TGTGCCAGCAATTCTCGGGGAAACAATCAGCCCCAGCATTTT
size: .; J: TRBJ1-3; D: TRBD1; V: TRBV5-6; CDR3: CASSPRGSGNTIYF; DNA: TGTGCCAGCAGCCCCAGGGGGTCCGGAAACACCATATATTTT
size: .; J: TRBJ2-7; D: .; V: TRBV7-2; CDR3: CASSLQPLAYEQYF; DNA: TGTGCCAGCAGCTTACAGCCCCTAGCTTACGAGCAGTACTTC
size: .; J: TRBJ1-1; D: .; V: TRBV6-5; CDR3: CASKKDIAEAFF; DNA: TGTGCCAGCAAAAAAGACATCGCTGAAGCTTTCTTT
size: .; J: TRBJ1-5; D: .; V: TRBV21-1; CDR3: CASSKAAGQGHQPQHF; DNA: TGTGCCAGCAGCAAAGCGGCGGGACAGGGGCATCAGCCCCAGCATTTT
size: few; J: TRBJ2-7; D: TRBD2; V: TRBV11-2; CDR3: CASSSAGDSYEQYF; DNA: TGTGCCAGCAGCAGCGCGGGGGACTCCTACGAGCAGTACTTC
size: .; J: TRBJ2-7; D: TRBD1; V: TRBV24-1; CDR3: CATSVHRGSLSSYEQYF; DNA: TGTGCCACCAGTGTTCACAGGGGCTCTCTAAGCTCCTACGAGCAGTACTTC
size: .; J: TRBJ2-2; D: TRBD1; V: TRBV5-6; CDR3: CASSSQGRWTGELFF; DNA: TGTGCCAGCAGCTCACAGGGGCGCTGGACCGGGGAGCTGTTTTTT
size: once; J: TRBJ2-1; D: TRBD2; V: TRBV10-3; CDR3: CAIQRGAGGRSEQFF; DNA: TGTGCCATCCAGCGTGGGGCGGGAGGGCGAAGTGAGCAGTTCTTC
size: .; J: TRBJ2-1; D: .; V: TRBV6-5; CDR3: CASSYPKNGIYNEQFF; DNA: TGTGCCAGCAGTTATCCCAAAAACGGGATCTACAATGAGCAGTTCTTC
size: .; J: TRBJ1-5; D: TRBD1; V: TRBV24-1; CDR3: CATSPGQGTYSNQPQHF; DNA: TGTGCCACCAGTCCGGGACAGGGGACCTATAGCAATCAGCCCCAGCATTTT
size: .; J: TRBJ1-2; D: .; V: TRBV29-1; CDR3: CSVDSRSGLGRRSGYTF; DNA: TGCAGCGTTGATTCCAGGTCGGGACTTGGGAGACGTTCTGGCTACACCTTC
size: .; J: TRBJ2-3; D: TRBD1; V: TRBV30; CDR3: CAWSVGTGVYTDTQYF; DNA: TGTGCCTGGAGCGTAGGGACAGGGGTTTACACAGATACGCAGTATTTT
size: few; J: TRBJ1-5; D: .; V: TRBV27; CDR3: CASSPLASISNQPQHF; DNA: TGTGCCAGCAGTCCCCTCGCCAGTATTAGCAATCAGCCCCAGCATTTT
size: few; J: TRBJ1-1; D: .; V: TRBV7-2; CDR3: CASSLRTAAEAFF; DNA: TGTGCCAGCAGCTTAAGGACAGCCGCTGAAGCTTTCTTT
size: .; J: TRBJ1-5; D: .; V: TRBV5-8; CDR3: CASSLETGSNQPQHF; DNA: TGTGCCAGCAGCTTGGAGACGGGTAGCAATCAGCCCCAGCATTTT
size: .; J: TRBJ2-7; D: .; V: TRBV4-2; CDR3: CASSQVFGQTYEQYF; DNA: TGTGCCAGCAGCCAAGTTTTCGGACAGACCTACGAGCAGTACTTC
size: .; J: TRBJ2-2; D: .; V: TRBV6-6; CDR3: CASSNGLNGELFF; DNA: TGTGCCAGCAGTAACGGACTGAACGGGGAGCTGTTTTTT
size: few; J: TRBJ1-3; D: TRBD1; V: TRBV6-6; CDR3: CASSYPDRSGNTIYF; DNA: TGTGCCAGCAGTTACCCGGACAGGTCTGGAAACACCATATATTTT